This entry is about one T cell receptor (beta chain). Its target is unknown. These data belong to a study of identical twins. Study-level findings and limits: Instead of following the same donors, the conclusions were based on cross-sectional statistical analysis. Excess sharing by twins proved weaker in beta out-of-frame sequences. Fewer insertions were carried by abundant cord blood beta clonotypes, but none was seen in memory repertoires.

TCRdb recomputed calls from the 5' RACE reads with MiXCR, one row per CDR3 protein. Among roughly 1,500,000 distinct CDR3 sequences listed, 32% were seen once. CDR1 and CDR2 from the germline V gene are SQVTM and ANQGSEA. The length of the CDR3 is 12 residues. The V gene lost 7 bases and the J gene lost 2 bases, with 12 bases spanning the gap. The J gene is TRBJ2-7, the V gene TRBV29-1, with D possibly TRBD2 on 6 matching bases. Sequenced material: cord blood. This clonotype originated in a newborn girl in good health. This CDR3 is CSADTGAYEQYF. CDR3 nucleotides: TGCAGCGCCGATACGGGGGCCTACGAGCAGTACTTC.